These 6 T cell receptor beta chains were sequenced from one sample in a study of CD8+ T cells in alopecia areata. Treatment meaning: oral pan-JAK inhibitor, 5-10 mg twice daily. As the sequencing template, cDNA was produced by extracting RNA and reverse transcribing it. Produced via immunoSEQ multiplex PCR; TCRdb's table is partial and in-frame only. Among approximately 150,000 clones listed, around 83% were seen once. Specimen: CD8+ T cells sorted from blood, collected at week 4, from a patient treated with tofacitinib. The source of these receptors is a human donor with alopecia areata.

The chain has TRBV6-1 and TRBJ1-5; D remains unclear. The germline gives CDR1 MNHNS, CDR2 SASEGT. Trimming removed 0 bases at V and 6 bases at J, with 9 bases between. The CDR3 extends over 14 amino acids. The CDR3 spells CASSEAFGFQPQHF. The CDR3, as DNA: TGTGCCAGCAGTGAAGCATTCGGGTTTCAGCCCCAGCATTTT.

The chain combines TRBV9 with TRBJ2-1; 8 nucleotides align to TRBD1. The germline V gene has CDR1 SGDLS and CDR2 YYNGEE. V trimming: 0 bases; J trimming: 10 bases; junction bases outside the gene matches: 0. The CDR3 extends over 12 amino acids. For the CDR3, the DNA is TGTGCCAGCAGCGTAGGACAGGGGGAGCAGTTCTTC. It codes for CASSVGQGEQFF.

The V call is TRBV13, the J call TRBJ2-7, with a weak D call TRBD1 (6 bases). Trimming shortened V by 5 bases and J by 2 bases, and 13 bases separated the two germline ends. The CDR3 totals 14 residues. Germline lookup yields CDR1 PRHDT and CDR2 FYEKMQ (reference sequence). Written as DNA, the CDR3 is TGTGCCAGCAGCCCGGGCTGGGGGCCCTACGAGCAGTACTTC. Translating gives CASSPGWGPYEQYF.

The chain employs TRBV5-6 and TRBJ1-6; weak D call: TRBD1 (5 bases). This CDR3 has 12 residues. V was shortened by 3 bases and J by 9 bases, with 7 bases between the two germline ends. Germline V gene data show CDR1 as SGHDT and CDR2 as YYEEEE. This CDR3 reads CASSSGFSPLHF. The CDR3, as DNA: TGTGCCAGCAGCTCAGGGTTTTCACCCCTCCACTTT.

CDR3 region: CASSPLGTEETQYF. In DNA form, the CDR3 reads TGCGCCAGCAGCCCCCTCGGGACAGAAGAGACCCAGTACTTC. V gene TRBV4-1 combines with J gene TRBJ2-5, with 7 bases lining up with TRBD1. This CDR3 has 14 amino acids. The germline V gene encodes CDR1 MGHRA and CDR2 YSYEKL. V shed 4 bases and J 3 bases; nucleotides not matched to a gene: 5.

This chain links TRBV30 with TRBJ1-1; 7 bases map to TRBD1. The CDR3 length is 13 residues. Germline lookup yields CDR1 GTSNPN and CDR2 SVGIG (reference sequence). V gave up 1 base and J gave up 6 bases; unmatched junction bases: 5. Written as DNA, the CDR3 is TGTGCCTGGAGTGATACAGGGGCAGCTGAAGCTTTCTTT. Translating gives CAWSDTGAAEAFF.